This T cell receptor beta chain was captured in a study of T cell responses to AZD1222 COVID-19 vaccine. Study in general: Second doses were pooled across both intervals (about 4 or about 12 weeks). General study results and limits: Vaccination with two AZD1222 doses was followed by a rise in Spike-specific TCR breadth and depth. Among vaccine-associated CD4 TCRs, coverage spanned spike, with dominance at 160-218 and 743-854. Most donors were white British and more were female, and clonal diversity was possibly underestimated.

Regarding this clone: What it binds is unknown.

This table comes from immunoSEQ multiplex PCR, and its TCRdb copy is limited to in-frame clones, with some not included. The data contain around 100,000 clones, over 75% of them singletons. This CDR3 has 16 residues. The germline V gene encodes CDR1 SGHVS and CDR2 FQNEAQ. The ends lost 2 bases at V and 1 base at J; junction bases unmatched: 6. The rearrangement uses TRBV7-8 and TRBJ1-1; 8 bases are shared with TRBD1. The specimen comprised peripheral blood, sampled on day 0 of AZD1222 vaccination. The receptor was derived from an adult in good health. CDR3 residues: CASSLKTGVGNTEAFF. DNA of the CDR3: TGTGCCAGCAGCTTAAAGACAGGGGTGGGGAACACTGAAGCTTTCTTT.